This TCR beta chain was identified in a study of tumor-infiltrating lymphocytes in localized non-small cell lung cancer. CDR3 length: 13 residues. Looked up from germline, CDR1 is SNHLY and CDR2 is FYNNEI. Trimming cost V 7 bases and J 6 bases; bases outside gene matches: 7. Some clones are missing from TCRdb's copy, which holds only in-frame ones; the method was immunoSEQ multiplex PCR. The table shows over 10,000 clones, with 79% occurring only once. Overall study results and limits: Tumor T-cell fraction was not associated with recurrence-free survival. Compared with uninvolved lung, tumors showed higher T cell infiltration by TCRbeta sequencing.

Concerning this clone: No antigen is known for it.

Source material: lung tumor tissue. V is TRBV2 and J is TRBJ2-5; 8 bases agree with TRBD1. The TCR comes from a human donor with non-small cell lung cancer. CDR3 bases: TGTGCCAGCACCCGGACAGGGCAGCAGACCCAGTACTTC. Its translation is CASTRTGQQTQYF.